The sequence of this TCR beta chain was determined in a study of CD8+ T cells in alopecia areata. Overall study context: It was 6 to 18 months of tofacitinib, and then there were 6 months off drug.

In each case, RNA was isolated and then reverse transcribed into cDNA as the sequencing template. Repertoires were generated with immunoSEQ multiplex PCR, while TCRdb's copy carries only in-frame clones and drops some. The data contain approximately 190,000 clones, roughly 60% of them singletons. Treatment meaning: oral pan-JAK inhibitor, 5-10 mg twice daily. Sequenced here: CD4+ T cells sorted from blood, sampled at week 24, from a patient treated with tofacitinib. The TCR originated in a human donor with alopecia areata.

The CDR3 sequence is CASSATGIGSYGYTF. The CDR3 DNA is TGTGCCAGCAGCGCCACAGGGATCGGGTCCTATGGCTACACCTTC. V is TRBV9 and J is TRBJ1-2; TRBD1 is a possible D gene (6 bases). This CDR3 is 15 amino acids long. V was trimmed by 3 bases and J by 4 bases, leaving 16 bases between them. Germline lookup yields CDR1 SGDLS and CDR2 YYNGEE.